This T cell receptor beta chain was recorded in a study of vaccination and CD4 T cells after COVID-19. Study at large: Overlapping spike peptides from SARS-CoV-2, HCoV-NL63, HCoV-OC43 and HCoV-229E served to stimulate the cells.

Cultured CD4+ T-cell DNA underwent Oncomine TCR Beta short-read sequencing. TCRdb re-derived calls from the PCR reads in MiXCR, one entry per CDR3 protein. This sample has 22,000 or so distinct CDR3 sequences, with around 43% found just once. The V and J ends lost 3 bases and 3 bases, in that order; junction bases with no gene match: 2. The CDR3 is 14 residues long. CDR1 is DFQATT and CDR2 is SNEGSKA in the germline V gene (reference sequence). Indicated treatment: roughly 10-day PBMC culture with coronavirus spike peptide pools or control peptides (ViraFEST assay). Dates of positive PCR ran from March to December 2020, before US Alpha, Beta and Delta variants. A note on this clonotype: As yet, its antigen is unknown.

The chain is built from TRBV20-1 and TRBJ1-6; 7 bases fit TRBD1. The sequenced sample was CD4+ T cells from blood, cultured in vitro. This TCR was recovered from a human donor who had recovered from COVID-19. For the CDR3, the DNA is TGCAGTGCTAGTCGACAGGGCTATAATTCACCCCTCCACTTT. Protein sequence: CSASRQGYNSPLHF.